What follows are 24 T cell receptor beta chains derived from one specimen sequenced in a study of T cell clonality in common variable immunodeficiency (dated by TCRdb to 2013 to 2016). Preparation of the library involved the immunoSEQ multiplex PCR assay. TCRdb carries this immuneACCESS record with in-frame sequences only. Its versions omit some clonotypes, under half of them owing to an unresolved V gene in the studies checked, with the rest unexplained. There are approximately 81,000 clones in this sample, and none of them is a singleton. 0.75% to 1% of the sample is in the top ten clones. The sequenced sample consisted of peripheral blood mononuclear cells. All receptors come from a person between 18 and 75 years old in good health.

This clone occurred many times. The read falls 3 residues short of the CDR3 end, and the missing part is taken from the germline J gene. The chain employs TRBV7-8 and TRBJ1-2, with a possible D match to TRBD1 (6 bases). Germline V gene lookup returns CDR1 SGHVS and CDR2 FQNEAQ. The CDR3 length is 12 residues. The CDR3 is CASSFAGTGYTF. The covered CDR3 bases are TGTGCCAGCAGCTTCGCCGGGACAGGC. Variable domain in full (rest from reference TRBV7-8 and TRBJ1-2): GAGVSQSPRYKVAKRGQDVALRCDPISGHVSLFWYQQALGQGPEFLTYFQNEAQLDKSGLPSDRFFAERPEGSVSTLKIQRTQQEDSAVYLCASSFAGTGYTFGSGTRLTVV.

This clone was seen ten or more times. The CDR3 end falls 3 residues outside the read, so it is completed with the germline J gene. This sequence joins TRBV5-5 and TRBJ2-1; tentative D call: TRBD1 (6 bases). CDR3 size: 15 residues. The germline CDR1 and CDR2 sequences are SGHKS and YYEKEE (reference sequence). The V end lost 0 bases, the J end lost 4 bases, and 11 bases lay between the germline ends. CDR3 DNA (partial): TGTGCCAGCAGCTTGGAGGGACAACCTTACAATGAG. It specifies CASSLEGQPYNE. The entire CDR3 sequence reads CASSLEGQPYNEQFF. Full variable domain (remainder filled in from reference TRBV5-5 and TRBJ2-1): DAGVTQSPTHLIKTRGQQVTLRCSPISGHKSVSWYQQVLGQGPQFIFQYYEKEERGRGNFPDRFSARQFPNYSSELNVNALLLGDSALYLCASSLEGQPYNEQFFGPGTRLTVL.

This clone was counted at least ten times. A junction boundary mismatches the germline segment, possibly from a read error. The CDR3 goes on 3 residues after the read ends, and that part is filled in from the germline J gene. The genes are TRBV4-2 and TRBJ1-1, with a tentative D call TRBD1 (6 bases). Per the germline V gene, CDR1 is LGHNA and CDR2 is YNFKEQ. The CDR3 is made up of 18 amino acids. CDR3 residues: CASSQEKSAVTGSPEAFF. CDR3 bases read: TGCGCCAGCAGCCAAGAAAAATCCGCGGTGACAGGCAGCCCTGAA.

In this sample, this clone turned up many times. Coverage ceases 3 residues before the CDR3 finishes, and the germline J gene fills in the end. This chain links TRBV7-8 with TRBJ2-5, with 14 bases matching TRBD2. CDR3 length equals 15 residues. V was pared by 7 bases and J by 1 base, with 2 bases of the junction left unmatched. Germline V gene lookup returns CDR1 SGHVS and CDR2 FQNEAQ. The covered CDR3 bases are TGTGCCAGCACAGGGACTAGCGGGGGCCAAGAGACC. Residues: CASTGTSGGQET. Given in full, the CDR3 is CASTGTSGGQETQYF.

This clone was seen at least ten times. Read sequence stops 3 residues before the CDR3 end, and the germline J gene provides the missing end. The chain recombines TRBV9 with TRBJ2-5, with TRBD1 matching over 9 bases. Per germline, CDR1 SGDLS and CDR2 YYNGEE. The V gene end was trimmed by 3 bases and the J gene end by 4 bases; junction bases not matched to a gene: 4. This CDR3 spans 14 amino acids. Incomplete CDR3 DNA: TGTGCCAGCAGCGAGGGACAGGGAGGAGAGACC. This encodes CASSEGQGGET. In full, the CDR3 is CASSEGQGGETQYF. The complete variable domain, with remaining parts taken from reference TRBV9 and TRBJ2-5, reads DSGVTQTPKHLITATGQRVTLRCSPRSGDLSVYWYQQSLDQGLQFLIQYYNGEERAKGNILERFSAQQFPDLHSELNLSSLELGDSALYFCASSEGQGGETQYFGPGTRLLVL.

This clone has ten or more counts. The read gets to within 3 residues of the CDR3 end, and the germline J gene fills in the rest. The chain couples TRBV7-2 to TRBJ2-5; D is possibly TRBD1 (6 bases). Germline V gene data show CDR1 as SGHTA and CDR2 as FQGNSA. CDR3 size: 14 residues. The germline V and J ends were trimmed by 7 bases and 5 bases, with 17 bases remaining between them. This CDR3 is CASTPSGQRETQYF. CDR3 DNA (partial): TGTGCCAGCACCCCGAGTGGACAGAGGGAGACC.

In its sample, this clone was seen many times. Coverage ceases 3 residues before the CDR3 finishes, and the germline J gene fills in the end. The rearrangement uses TRBV6-2 or TRBV6-3 and TRBJ2-1, with 12 bases that match TRBD2. Germline CDR1 MNHEY, CDR2 SVGEGT. The CDR3 covers 15 residues. Trimming removed 5 bases from V and 6 bases from J; junction bases left unmatched: 5. The covered CDR3 bases are TGTGCCAGCAGTCGACTAGCGGGAGCCCTCAATGAG. Translated: CASSRLAGALNE. Given in full, the CDR3 is CASSRLAGALNEQFF.

In this sample, this clone turned up many times. With the read ending 3 residues before the CDR3 end, the germline J gene is used to fill in that end. The V and J genes are TRBV7-3 and TRBJ2-5, with 11 nucleotides matching TRBD2. The trim removed 4 bases at V and 4 bases at J, leaving 2 bases unmatched. The CDR3 length is 14 residues. The V gene's germline CDR1 is SGHTA and CDR2 FQGTGA. CDR3 in amino acids: CASSYGLAGETQYF. CDR3 DNA, as far as it was read: TGTGCCAGCAGCTACGGACTAGCGGGAGAGACC.

This clone was seen many times. The CDR3 end is not reached by the read, which stops 3 residues before it; the germline J gene fills it in. This sequence joins TRBV7-3 and TRBJ2-3; D is ambiguous. V lost 4 bases and J 1 base, leaving 12 bases between the germline ends. The CDR3 is 15 residues long. Germline CDR1 SGHTA, CDR2 FQGTGA. The CDR3: CASSSSSRGTDTQYF. Partial CDR3 DNA: TGTGCCAGCAGCTCTTCTAGTCGGGGCACAGATACG.

This clone was counted ten times or more. The read ends 3 residues before the CDR3 terminus; that terminus is restored from the germline J gene. Other DNA sequences in this sample translate to the same CDR3. The rearrangement links TRBV7-3 to TRBJ2-2; 8 bases are shared with TRBD2. Germline-derived CDR1 and CDR2 are SGHTA and FQGTGA. The CDR3 totals 15 residues. V lost 2 bases, J lost 1 base, and 0 bases stayed unmatched. Incomplete CDR3 DNA: TGTGCCAGCAGCTTAGCGGGAGGGAACACCGGGGAG. Its translation is CASSLAGGNTGE. The CDR3 reads in full as CASSLAGGNTGELFF.

This clone was seen repeatedly, ten times or more. The CDR3 is cut off 3 residues early in the read; its end comes from the germline J gene. This chain links TRBV20-1 with TRBJ1-2, with a weak D call TRBD1 (5 bases). Deletions cut 3 bases from V and 7 bases from J, with 15 bases between. CDR1 is DFQATT, CDR2 SNEGSKA, per germline (reference sequence). The CDR3 sequence is 13 residues long. Incomplete CDR3 DNA: TGCAGTGCTAGGGGGCTTGGCGCGGCTGGC. Protein product: CSARGLGAAG. The entire CDR3 sequence reads CSARGLGAAGYTF.

This clone was counted many times. The missing CDR3 end, 3 residues past where the read stops, is filled in from the germline J gene. The chain joins TRBV5-1 to TRBJ2-7; a possible D gene is TRBD1 (5 bases). Trimming pared 0 bases from V and 0 bases from J, leaving 10 bases between. Per germline, CDR1 SGHRS and CDR2 YFSETQ. This CDR3 has 15 residues. CDR3 protein: CASSLASTASYEQYF. The CDR3 DNA, read in part, is TGCGCCAGCAGCTTGGCCTCGACAGCCTCCTACGAG.

At least ten counts were recorded for this clone. The read terminates 3 residues ahead of where the CDR3 ends, so the germline J gene completes it. The rearrangement links TRBV9 to TRBJ2-1; D remains unclear. Germline values: CDR1 SGDLS, CDR2 YYNGEE. V lost 0 bases and J lost 0, with 10 bases in between. This CDR3 has 16 residues. The sequenced CDR3 bases are TGTGCCAGCAGCGTAGCGAATTCGGGCTCCTACAATGAG. It specifies CASSVANSGSYNE. The entire CDR3 reads CASSVANSGSYNEQFF. The entire variable domain, with the rest obtained from reference TRBV9 and TRBJ2-1, is as follows: DSGVTQTPKHLITATGQRVTLRCSPRSGDLSVYWYQQSLDQGLQFLIQYYNGEERAKGNILERFSAQQFPDLHSELNLSSLELGDSALYFCASSVANSGSYNEQFFGPGTRLTVL.

This clone was seen many times. Read sequence stops 3 residues before the CDR3 end, and the germline J gene provides the missing end. This rearrangement joins TRBV5-4 to TRBJ2-3; 8 nucleotides align to TRBD2. This CDR3 is 14 amino acids long. CDR1 is SGHNT and CDR2 is YYREEE in the germline V gene (reference sequence). Trimming cost V 4 bases and J 2 bases; bases outside gene matches: 3. CDR3 sequence reads: CASSVSGVTDTQYF. The sequenced CDR3 bases are TGTGCCAGCAGCGTTAGCGGGGTCACAGATACG. Filled out from reference TRBV5-4 and TRBJ2-3, the complete variable domain reads ETGVTQSPTHLIKTRGQQVTLRCSSQSGHNTVSWYQQALGQGPQFIFQYYREEENGRGNFPPRFSGLQFPNYSSELNVNALELDDSALYLCASSVSGVTDTQYFGPGTRLTVL.

Worth noting for this clone: The sequence runs out 3 residues before the end of the CDR3; the remainder is reconstructed from the germline J gene. The V gene is TRBV6-4, the J gene TRBJ2-1; no clear D gene. In germline, CDR1 is MRHNA, CDR2 SNTAGT. V dropped 4 bases and J dropped 1 base, with 14 bases sitting between them. The CDR3 has 16 residues. The CDR3 reads CASSVQDSNSYNEQFF. CDR3 DNA (partial): TGTGCCAGCAGTGTTCAGGATTCCAATTCCTACAATGAG.

This clone has at least ten counts. The read finishes 3 residues shy of the CDR3 end, and the germline J gene is used to complete it. This chain uses TRBV30 with TRBJ1-2; 8 bases line up with TRBD1. Germline V gene data show CDR1 as GTSNPN and CDR2 as SVGIG (reference sequence). The length of the CDR3 is 11 residues. The CDR3 reads CASDRAHGYTF. The DNA read from the CDR3 is TGTGCTTCGGACAGGGCCCATGGC.

Note on this clone: The CDR3 end lies 3 residues beyond the end of the read and is filled in from the germline J gene. J is TRBJ2-7 and V is TRBV20-1; D may be TRBD1 (6 bases). Germline assignment: CDR1 DFQATT and CDR2 SNEGSKA (reference sequence). V was cut by 1 base and J by 3 bases, with 13 bases left in between. The CDR3 covers 14 residues. This chain's CDR3 is CSARGVTGFYEQYF. The part of the CDR3 DNA that was read is TGCAGTGCTAGAGGAGTTACAGGGTTCTACGAG.

A remark on this clone: The read halts 3 residues ahead of the CDR3 end, with the missing end drawn from the germline J gene. V is TRBV10-2 and J is TRBJ2-2; no definite D call. V was clipped by 2 bases and J by 7 bases, with 11 bases between them. CDR3 length equals 14 residues. Germline CDR1 reads WSHSY; CDR2 reads SAAADI. CDR3 loop: CASSERANDGELFF. The DNA read from the CDR3 is TGCGCCAGCAGTGAGAGAGCGAACGACGGGGAG.

This clone showed up many times. Read coverage stops 3 residues before the CDR3 terminus; the germline J gene supplies the remainder. This chain uses TRBV20-1 with TRBJ2-7; 7 positions agree with TRBD2. CDR1 is DFQATT, CDR2 SNEGSKA, per germline (reference sequence). This CDR3 is built from 14 residues. Trimming cost V 2 bases and J 0 bases; bases outside gene matches: 4. CDR3 DNA, as far as it was read: TGCAGTGCTAGAAACAGCGGGAACTCCTACGAG. Its protein product is CSARNSGNSYE. The entire CDR3 protein is CSARNSGNSYEQYF.

This clone was counted ten times or more. The read ends 3 residues shy of where the CDR3 ends; the end is completed using the germline J gene. The J gene is TRBJ2-7, the V gene TRBV19; D is perhaps TRBD1 (5 bases). CDR3 size: 12 residues. Germline CDR1 is LNHDA and CDR2 is SQIVND (reference sequence). V was pared by 3 bases and J by 3 bases, with 6 bases between. The DNA read from the CDR3 is TGTGCCAGTAGTATTCAGGGCTACGAG. As protein: CASSIQGYE. The entire CDR3 sequence reads CASSIQGYEQYF.

This clone was counted ten times or more. Read sequence stops 3 residues before the CDR3 end, and the germline J gene provides the missing end. V gene TRBV6-2 or TRBV6-3 combines with J gene TRBJ2-1; 7 bases fit TRBD2. The ends lost 6 bases at V and 1 base at J; junction bases unmatched: 3. The V gene's germline CDR1 is MNHEY and CDR2 SVGEGT. The CDR3 runs to 14 residues. CDR3 protein: CASRKRESYNEQFF. The part of the CDR3 DNA that was read is TGTGCCAGCAGGAAGCGGGAATCCTACAATGAG.

This clone was counted many times. With the read ending 3 residues before the CDR3 end, the germline J gene is used to fill in that end. The chain recombines TRBV19 with TRBJ2-5, with TRBD2 matching over 9 bases. Germline V lookup: CDR1 LNHDA, CDR2 SQIVND (reference sequence). The CDR3 sequence is 14 residues long. The junction had 3 bases not matched to a gene; V was cut back by 5 bases and J by 2 bases. CDR3: CASSAGGHQETQYF. The covered CDR3 bases are TGTGCCAGTAGTGCGGGGGGGCATCAAGAGACC.

This clone was seen many times. The read is 3 residues too short to cover the CDR3 end, so that end is filled in from the germline J gene. The genes are TRBV6-2 or TRBV6-3 and TRBJ2-3; 8 bases align to TRBD1. There are 13 residues in the CDR3. CDR1 and CDR2 from the germline V gene are MNHEY and SVGEGT. The sequenced CDR3 bases are TGTGCCAGCAGTTCGGACAGGGCGTACACG. This translates into CASSSDRAYT. The CDR3 in full is CASSSDRAYTQYF.

This clone occurred many times. The DNA ends 3 residues before the CDR3 does, and the rest of the CDR3 is filled in from the germline J gene. This sequence joins TRBV5-4 and TRBJ2-7; no definite D call. V was clipped by 5 bases and J by 2 bases, with 11 bases between them. This CDR3 is built from 13 residues. Germline lookup yields CDR1 SGHNT and CDR2 YYREEE (reference sequence). CDR3 residues: CASRVEPAYEQYF. The covered CDR3 bases are TGTGCCAGCAGGGTCGAACCGGCCTACGAG. Looking up the rest from reference TRBV5-4 and TRBJ2-7 gives the full variable domain: ETGVTQSPTHLIKTRGQQVTLRCSSQSGHNTVSWYQQALGQGPQFIFQYYREEENGRGNFPPRFSGLQFPNYSSELNVNALELDDSALYLCASRVEPAYEQYFGPGTRLTVT.